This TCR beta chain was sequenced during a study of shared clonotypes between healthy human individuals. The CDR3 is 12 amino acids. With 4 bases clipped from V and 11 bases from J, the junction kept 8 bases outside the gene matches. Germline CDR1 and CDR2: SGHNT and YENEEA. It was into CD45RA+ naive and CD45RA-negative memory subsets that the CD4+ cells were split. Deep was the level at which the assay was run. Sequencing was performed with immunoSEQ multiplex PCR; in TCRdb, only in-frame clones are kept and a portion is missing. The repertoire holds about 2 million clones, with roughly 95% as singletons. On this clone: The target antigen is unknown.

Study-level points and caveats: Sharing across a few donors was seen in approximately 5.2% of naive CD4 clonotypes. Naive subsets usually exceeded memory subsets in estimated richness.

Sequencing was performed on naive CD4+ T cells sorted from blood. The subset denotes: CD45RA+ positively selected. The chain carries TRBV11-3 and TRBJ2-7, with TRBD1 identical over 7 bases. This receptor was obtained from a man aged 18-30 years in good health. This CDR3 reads CASSSDRDREYF. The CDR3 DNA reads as TGTGCCAGCAGCTCGGATCGTGACAGGGAGTACTTC.